This TCR beta chain is from a study of blood T cell repertoires in COVID-19. Study overall: Material from acute and convalescent COVID-19 was sourced from the United States, Italy and Spain. PBMCs, B-cell-depleted T cells, or T cells provided the cDNA or gDNA that made up the material.

V lost 0 bases and J lost 2, with 7 bases in between. From germline, CDR1 is SGHKS and CDR2 YYEKEE (reference sequence). The CDR3 sequence is 14 residues long. In the original workflow: Using reference gene primer amplification, nucleated cell counts were estimated. Data came from immunoSEQ multiplex PCR; TCRdb stores just in-frame clones and leaves some out. D and trimming come from the DNA, and the V and J calls and clone size come from that table. The table includes about 270,000 clones, under 95% detected once. The chain joins TRBV5-5 to TRBJ2-3, with no clear D. The sequence was obtained from a man aged 40-55 years who had been exposed to COVID-19. Specimen: PBMCs or T cells enriched from blood (not recorded which). As DNA, the CDR3 is TGTGCCAGCAGCTTGGATGCGAACACAGATACGCAGTATTTT. It yields the protein CASSLDANTDTQYF.